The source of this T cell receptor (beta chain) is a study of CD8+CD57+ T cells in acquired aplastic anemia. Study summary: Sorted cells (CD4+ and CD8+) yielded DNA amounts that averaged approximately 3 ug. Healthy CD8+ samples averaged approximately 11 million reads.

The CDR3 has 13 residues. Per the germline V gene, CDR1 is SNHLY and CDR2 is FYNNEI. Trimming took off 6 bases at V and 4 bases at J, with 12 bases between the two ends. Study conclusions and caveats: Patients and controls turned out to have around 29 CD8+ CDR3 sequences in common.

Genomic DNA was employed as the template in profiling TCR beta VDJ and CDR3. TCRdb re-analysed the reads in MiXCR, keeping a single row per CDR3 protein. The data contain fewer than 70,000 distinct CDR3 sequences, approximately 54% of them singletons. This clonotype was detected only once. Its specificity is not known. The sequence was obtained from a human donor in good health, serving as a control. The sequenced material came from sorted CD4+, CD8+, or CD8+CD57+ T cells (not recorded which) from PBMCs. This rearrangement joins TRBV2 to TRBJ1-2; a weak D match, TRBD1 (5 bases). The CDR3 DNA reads TGTGCCAGCAGCCAGGGAAACACCTATGGCTACACCTTC. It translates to CASSQGNTYGYTF.